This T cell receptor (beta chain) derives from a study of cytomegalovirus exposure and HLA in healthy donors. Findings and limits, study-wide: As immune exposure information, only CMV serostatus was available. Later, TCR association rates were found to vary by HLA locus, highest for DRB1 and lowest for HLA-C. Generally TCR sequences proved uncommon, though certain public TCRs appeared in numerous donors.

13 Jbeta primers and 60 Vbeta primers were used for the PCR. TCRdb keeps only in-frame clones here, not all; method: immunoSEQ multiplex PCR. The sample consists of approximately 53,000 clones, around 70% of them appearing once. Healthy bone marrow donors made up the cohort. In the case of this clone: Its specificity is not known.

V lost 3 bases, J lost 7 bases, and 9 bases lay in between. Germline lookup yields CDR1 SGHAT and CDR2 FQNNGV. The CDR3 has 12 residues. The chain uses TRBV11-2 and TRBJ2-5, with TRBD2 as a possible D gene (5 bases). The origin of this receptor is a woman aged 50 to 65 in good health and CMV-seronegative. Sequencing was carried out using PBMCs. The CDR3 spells CASSLAGMTQYF. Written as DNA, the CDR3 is TGTGCCAGCAGCTTGGCGGGTATGACCCAGTACTTC.